These T cell receptor beta chains were read from a single sample in a study of T cell clones after liver transplantation. This table comes from immunoSEQ multiplex PCR, and its TCRdb copy is limited to in-frame clones, with some not included. The sample has 15,000 or so clones, under 90% seen once. The sample consisted of CD8+ T cells from blood, taken approximately 45 months after liver transplant. The receptors here all came from a human patient who received a liver transplant. The graft donor may have contributed some T cells. CDR3s include the opening cysteine and the closing phenylalanine or tryptophan. The D gene is left open where the match is weak. Where a row states a size, it is once, few, many or the class of an expanded clone; other rows omit it.

>TRBJ2-2|-|medium-sized|TRBV27
TGTGCCAGCAGTTTTAACCCCACGACCGGGGAGCTGTTTTTT
CASSFNPTTGELFF
>TRBJ2-7|-|-|TRBV11-2
TGTGCCAGCAGCTTAACAGGGACCCACGAGCAGTACTTC
CASSLTGTHEQYF
>TRBJ2-1|-|-|TRBV19
TGTGCCAGTAGTATAGATCTATGGGACTCGAGCTCCTACAATGAGCAGTTCTTC
CASSIDLWDSSSYNEQFF
>TRBJ2-6|-|-|TRBV4-1
TGCGCCAGCAGCCAAGATATAATGCCCTCTGGGGCCAACGTCCTGACTTTC
CASSQDIMPSGANVLTF
>TRBJ2-3|TRBD2|few|TRBV7-3
TGTGCCAGCAGCTTAATAGCGGGGGCCACAGATACGCAGTATTTT
CASSLIAGATDTQYF
>TRBJ2-5|-|-|TRBV27
TGTGCCAGCAGTTTTGCCCTGGGACTCGACGAGACCCAGTACTTC
CASSFALGLDETQYF
>TRBJ2-3|TRBD2|-|TRBV11-2
TGTGCCAGCAGCTTACCTAGCGGGCCAGATACGCAGTATTTT
CASSLPSGPDTQYF
>TRBJ1-1|-|-|TRBV4-2
TGTGCCAGCAGCCCTACAGGGAGTACTGAAGCTTTCTTT
CASSPTGSTEAFF
>TRBJ2-2|-|-|TRBV18
TGTGCCAGCTCCGGGACCGGGGAGCTGTTTTTT
CASSGTGELFF
>TRBJ2-1|TRBD2|-|TRBV11-3
TGTGCCAGCAGCCGACTAGCGGTCGACGAGCAGTTCTTC
CASSRLAVDEQFF
>TRBJ2-2|-|-|TRBV9
TGTGCCAGCAGCCCCTTAGCAGTCGCGAACACCGGGGAGCTGTTTTTT
CASSPLAVANTGELFF
>TRBJ1-4|-|-|TRBV4-1
TGCGCCAGCAGCCAAGATCCGGGGCAGTTTTGGGAAAAACTGTTTTTT
CASSQDPGQFWEKLFF
>TRBJ2-1|TRBD1|medium-sized|TRBV7-9
TGTGCCAGCAGCCCCCCCCGTGAGGACAGGGTATTCGATGAGCAGTTCTTC
CASSPPREDRVFDEQFF
>TRBJ2-5|-|-|TRBV7-9
TGTGCCAGCAGCTTGGTGACAGCCCAAGAGACCCAGTACTTC
CASSLVTAQETQYF
>TRBJ2-7|TRBD1|-|TRBV15
TGTGCCACCAGCAGAGAGGGGACAGGGCCATACGAGCAGTACTTC
CATSREGTGPYEQYF
>TRBJ2-7|-|-|TRBV5-1
TGCGCCAGCAGCTTGCCAGAAACCTACGAGCAGTACTTC
CASSLPETYEQYF
>TRBJ1-4|-|-|TRBV7-9
TGTGCCAGCAGCTGGGACTTGGAAAAACTGTTTTTT
CASSWDLEKLFF
>TRBJ2-1|-|-|TRBV4-3
TGCGCCAGCAGCCAAGAGCAGTTCAATGAGCAGTTCTTC
CASSQEQFNEQFF
>TRBJ1-1|TRBD1|-|TRBV7-2
TGTGCCAGCAGCCCCCGGGACAGGGGAGAGGACACTGAAGCTTTCTTT
CASSPRDRGEDTEAFF
>TRBJ2-2|TRBD1|once|TRBV27
TGTGCCAGCAGTTTTCAGGGGGAAAAGTTCGGGGAGCTGTTTTTT
CASSFQGEKFGELFF
>TRBJ2-7|TRBD1|-|TRBV5-8
TGTGCCAGCAGCTTGGGGACAGGGGCCTACGAGCAGTACTTC
CASSLGTGAYEQYF
>TRBJ1-5|-|once|TRBV4-1
TGCGCCAGCAGCCAAGACTCAGCCTCGATAGAGCCCCAGCATTTT
CASSQDSASIEPQHF
>TRBJ2-2|-|-|TRBV6-1
TGTGCCAGTCAGACTACAGGGACCGGGGAGCTGTTTTTT
CASQTTGTGELFF
>TRBJ2-3|TRBD2|-|TRBV27
TGTGCCAGCAGTTTGAGCGGGAGTACAGATACGCAGTATTTT
CASSLSGSTDTQYF
>TRBJ2-1|-|-|TRBV4-2
TGTGCCAGCAGCCAAGATGTGCAGGGATCCTACAATGAGCAGTTCTTC
CASSQDVQGSYNEQFF
>TRBJ1-1|TRBD1|few|TRBV19
TGTGCCAGTAGTGCCTTACGAAAGGGACAGGGGGCTGCTGCTGAAGCTTTCTTT
CASSALRKGQGAAAEAFF
>TRBJ2-2|TRBD1|-|TRBV11-2
TGTGCCAGCAGTTGGGTACAGGGGGTTCCCGGGGAGCTGTTTTTT
CASSWVQGVPGELFF
>TRBJ2-7|TRBD1|-|TRBV25-1
TGTGCCAGCAGTGGTGGGACAGGGGTAGCCGAGCAGTACTTC
CASSGGTGVAEQYF
>TRBJ2-7|TRBD1|-|TRBV6-5
TGTGCCAGCAGTTACGGCGGGACAGGCTACGAGCAGTACTTC
CASSYGGTGYEQYF
>TRBJ2-2|-|few|TRBV4-1
TGCGCCAGCAGCCAAGATCTTCTTACCACCAAAGCAGGCGGGGAGCTGTTTTTT
CASSQDLLTTKAGGELFF
>TRBJ1-1|-|-|TRBV9
TGTGCCAGCAGCGTAGATGGGGGGTCCGGTCTGGTAGCTTTCTTT
CASSVDGGSGLVAFF
>TRBJ2-7|TRBD1|once|TRBV28
TGTGCCAGCAGTCTGGGACAGGGGGACTACGAGCAGTACTTC
CASSLGQGDYEQYF
>TRBJ2-2|-|once|TRBV27
TGTGCCAGCAGTTTATGGTCCCTCACCGGGGAGCTGTTTTTT
CASSLWSLTGELFF
>TRBJ2-3|-|-|TRBV5-1
TGCGCCAGCAGTTGGGAAAGGGAAACAGATACGCAGTATTTT
CASSWERETDTQYF
>TRBJ2-2|-|once|TRBV7-2
TGTGCCAGCAGCTTAGTCCCCAGGGGGGACACCGGGGAGCTGTTTTTT
CASSLVPRGDTGELFF
>TRBJ2-5|TRBD2|-|TRBV9
TGTGCCAGCAGCGTAGGATTAGCGGGAGATCAAGAGACCCAGTACTTC
CASSVGLAGDQETQYF
>TRBJ2-7|TRBD1|-|TRBV9
TGTGCCAGCAGTACAGGGACAGGGGCATACGAGCAGTACTTC
CASSTGTGAYEQYF
>TRBJ2-7|TRBD2|-|TRBV11-1
TGTGCCAGCACGCCCGGGGGGTTCTGGCCCGAGCAGTACTTC
CASTPGGFWPEQYF
>TRBJ2-2|-|-|TRBV7-3
TGTGCCAGCAGCTTATCCGGGACGGCGGCCGGGGAGCTGTTTTTT
CASSLSGTAAGELFF
>TRBJ2-7|-|-|TRBV28
TGTGCCAGCGAAACCGGGGGATACGAGCAGTACTTC
CASETGGYEQYF
>TRBJ2-3|TRBD2|-|TRBV15
TGTGCCACCAGCAGAAATGTAGCGGGGGAGTCGGATACGCAGTATTTT
CATSRNVAGESDTQYF
>TRBJ2-1|TRBD2|-|TRBV19
TGTGCCAGTAGTAGGACTAGCGGGGGACCTTACAATGAGCAGTTCTTC
CASSRTSGGPYNEQFF